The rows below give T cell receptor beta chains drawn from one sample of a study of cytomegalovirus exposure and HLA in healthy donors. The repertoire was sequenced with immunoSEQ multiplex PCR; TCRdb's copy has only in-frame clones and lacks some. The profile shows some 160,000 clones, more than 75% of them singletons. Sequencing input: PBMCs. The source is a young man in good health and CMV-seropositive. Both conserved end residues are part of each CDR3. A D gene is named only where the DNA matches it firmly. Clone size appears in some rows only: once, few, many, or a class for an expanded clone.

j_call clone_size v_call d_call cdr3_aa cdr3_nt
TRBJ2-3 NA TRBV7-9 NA CASSLDTWRFYEADTQYF TGTGCCAGCAGCTTAGATACCTGGCGGTTCTATGAGGCAGATACGCAGTATTTT
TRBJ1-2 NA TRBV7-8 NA CASSPGVLIPGGYTF TGTGCCAGCAGCCCGGGAGTCCTCATCCCGGGGGGCTACACCTTC
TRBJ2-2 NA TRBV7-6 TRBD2 CASSLAGTRSTGELFF TGTGCCAGCAGCTTAGCGGGGACTAGGAGCACCGGGGAGCTGTTTTTT
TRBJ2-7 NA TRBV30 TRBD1 CAWSGGTGIYEQYF TGTGCCTGGAGCGGCGGGACAGGGATCTACGAGCAGTACTTC
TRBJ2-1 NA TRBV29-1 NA CSVDRGEFF TGCAGCGTTGATCGGGGTGAGTTCTTC
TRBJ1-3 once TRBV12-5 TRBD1 CASGLQGAGNTIYF TGTGCTAGTGGTTTACAGGGGGCTGGAAACACCATATATTTT
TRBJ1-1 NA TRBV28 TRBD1 CAGWDRGTEAFF TGTGCCGGATGGGACAGGGGCACTGAAGCTTTCTTT
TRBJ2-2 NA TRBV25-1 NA CASSDPSTGGELFF TGTGCCAGCAGTGACCCGTCGACAGGAGGGGAGCTGTTTTTT
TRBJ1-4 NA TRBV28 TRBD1 CASSFHGTGEKLFF TGTGCCAGCAGTTTTCACGGGACAGGTGAAAAACTGTTTTTT
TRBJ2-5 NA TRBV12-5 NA CASGPLLETQYF TGTGCTAGTGGTCCCCTCTTAGAGACCCAGTACTTC
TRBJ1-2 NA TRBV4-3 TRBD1 CASSLGQGTLYGYTF TGCGCCAGCAGCCTCGGACAGGGGACCCTTTATGGCTACACCTTC
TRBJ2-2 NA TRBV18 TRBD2 CASSQLAGVVNTGELFF TGTGCCAGCTCACAGTTAGCGGGAGTTGTGAACACCGGGGAGCTGTTTTTT
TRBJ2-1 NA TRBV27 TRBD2 CASSPSGGRLNNEQFF TGTGCCAGCAGTCCCTCGGGCGGGAGGCTAAACAATGAGCAGTTCTTC
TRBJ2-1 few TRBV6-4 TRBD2 CASSRLAGGQEQFF TGTGCCAGCAGTCGGCTAGCGGGAGGGCAAGAGCAGTTCTTC
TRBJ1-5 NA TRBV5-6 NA CASSLGVNSNQPQHF TGTGCCAGCAGCTTAGGGGTTAATAGCAATCAGCCCCAGCATTTT
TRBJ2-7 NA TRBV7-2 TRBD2 CASSLDSRTRTYEQYF TGTGCCAGCAGCTTAGACTCGCGGACTAGAACCTACGAGCAGTACTTC
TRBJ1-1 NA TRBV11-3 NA CASSLGGNTEAFF TGTGCCAGCAGCTTAGGAGGGAACACTGAAGCTTTCTTT
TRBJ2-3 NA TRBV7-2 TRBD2 CASSLAGLAGGKDTQYF TGTGCCAGCAGCTTAGCCGGACTAGCGGGAGGGAAGGATACGCAGTATTTT
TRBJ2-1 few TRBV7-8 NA CASSYLGGSYNEQFF TGTGCCAGCAGCTACCTCGGGGGTTCCTACAATGAGCAGTTCTTC
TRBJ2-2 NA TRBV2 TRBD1 CASGGTGETGELFF TGTGCCAGCGGGGGGACAGGGGAGACCGGGGAGCTGTTTTTT
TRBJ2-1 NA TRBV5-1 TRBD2 CASEAGGYNEQFF TGCGCCAGCGAGGCGGGAGGGTACAATGAGCAGTTCTTC
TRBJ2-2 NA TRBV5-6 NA CASSLSPGELFF TGTGCCAGCAGCTTGTCTCCCGGGGAGCTGTTTTTT
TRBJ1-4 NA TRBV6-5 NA CASSYSGTLDEKLFF TGTGCCAGCAGTTACTCCGGGACTCTGGATGAAAAACTGTTTTTT
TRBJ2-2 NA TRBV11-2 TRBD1 CASSFPSRDRRYTGELFF TGTGCCAGCAGTTTCCCTAGCCGGGACAGACGATACACCGGGGAGCTGTTTTTT
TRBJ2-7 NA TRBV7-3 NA CASSLTGRLGAEQYF TGTGCCAGCAGCTTAACAGGCAGACTTGGGGCCGAGCAGTACTTC
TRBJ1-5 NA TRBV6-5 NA CASSRAGSLNQPQHF TGTGCCAGCAGTAGAGCCGGGTCCTTAAATCAGCCCCAGCATTTT
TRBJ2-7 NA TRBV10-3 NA CAISEHSGGVNEQYF TGTGCCATCAGTGAACATAGCGGAGGGGTAAACGAGCAGTACTTC
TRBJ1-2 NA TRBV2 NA CASKGSGALGGYTF TGTGCCAGCAAGGGCAGCGGGGCCTTGGGTGGCTACACCTTC
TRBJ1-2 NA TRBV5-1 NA CASSLTESGYTF TGCGCCAGCAGCTTAACAGAGAGTGGCTACACCTTC
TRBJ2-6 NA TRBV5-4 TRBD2 CASSLGGSGALLSGANVLTF TGTGCCAGCAGCTTGGGAGGAAGCGGGGCGCTCCTCTCTGGGGCCAACGTCCTGACTTTC
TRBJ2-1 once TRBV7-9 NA CASSLGGHEQFF TGTGCCAGCAGCTTAGGGGGCCATGAGCAGTTCTTC
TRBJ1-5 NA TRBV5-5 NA CASNPGWGGGQPQHF TGTGCCAGCAACCCGGGGTGGGGGGGCGGACAGCCCCAGCATTTT
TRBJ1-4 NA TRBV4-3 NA CASSLSGRANEKLFF TGCGCCAGCAGCCTCTCGGGCAGGGCTAATGAAAAACTGTTTTTT
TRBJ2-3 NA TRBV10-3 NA CAISEPRLVFSDTQYF TGTGCCATCAGTGAGCCAAGACTAGTTTTCAGCGATACGCAGTATTTT
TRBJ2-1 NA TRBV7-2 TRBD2 CASRGTSGASYNEQFF TGTGCCAGCAGGGGGACTAGCGGCGCCTCCTACAATGAGCAGTTCTTC
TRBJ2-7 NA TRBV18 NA CASSSQFSYEQYF TGTGCCAGCTCTTCACAGTTCTCCTACGAGCAGTACTTC
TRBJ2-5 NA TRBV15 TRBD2 CATSRVSREVQETQYF TGTGCCACCAGCAGAGTCTCGCGGGAGGTTCAAGAGACCCAGTACTTC
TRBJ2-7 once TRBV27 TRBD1 CASKTGLGPYEQYF TGTGCCAGCAAGACAGGGTTGGGGCCCTACGAGCAGTACTTC
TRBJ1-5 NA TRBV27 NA CASSLAGQPQHF TGTGCCAGCAGTTTGGCAGGTCAGCCCCAGCATTTT
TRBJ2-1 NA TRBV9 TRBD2 CASSVLSGTSGWHEQFF TGTGCCAGCAGCGTACTCTCCGGGACTAGCGGTTGGCATGAGCAGTTCTTC
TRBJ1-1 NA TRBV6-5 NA CASSYSTGGTEAFF TGTGCCAGCAGTTACTCGACCGGGGGAACTGAAGCTTTCTTT
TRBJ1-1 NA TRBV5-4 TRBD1 CASSFGDSYTEAFF TGTGCCAGCAGCTTCGGGGACAGCTACACTGAAGCTTTCTTT
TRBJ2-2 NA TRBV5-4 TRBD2 CASSPTSGLTGELFF TGTGCCAGCAGCCCGACTAGCGGGTTAACCGGGGAGCTGTTTTTT
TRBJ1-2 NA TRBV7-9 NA CASHDSTTGALGYTF TGTGCCAGCCACGATTCCACGACAGGCGCGTTAGGCTACACCTTC
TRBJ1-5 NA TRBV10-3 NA CAISDFGKSQPQHF TGTGCCATCAGTGATTTCGGGAAGAGTCAGCCCCAGCATTTT